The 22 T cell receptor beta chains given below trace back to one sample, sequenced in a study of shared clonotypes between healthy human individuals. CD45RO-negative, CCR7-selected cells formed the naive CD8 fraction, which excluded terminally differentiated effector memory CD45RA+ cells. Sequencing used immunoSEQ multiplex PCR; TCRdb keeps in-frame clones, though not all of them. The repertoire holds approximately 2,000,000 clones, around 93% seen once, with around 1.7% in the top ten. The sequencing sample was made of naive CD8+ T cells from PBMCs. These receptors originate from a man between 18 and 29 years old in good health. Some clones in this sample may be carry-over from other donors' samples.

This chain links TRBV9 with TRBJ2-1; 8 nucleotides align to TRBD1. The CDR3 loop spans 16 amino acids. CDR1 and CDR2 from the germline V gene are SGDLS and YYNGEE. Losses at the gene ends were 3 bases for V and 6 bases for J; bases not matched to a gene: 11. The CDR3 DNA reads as TGTGCCAGCAGCGAAGCCAGGGGGCTTATTGGCAATGAGCAGTTCTTC. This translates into CASSEARGLIGNEQFF.

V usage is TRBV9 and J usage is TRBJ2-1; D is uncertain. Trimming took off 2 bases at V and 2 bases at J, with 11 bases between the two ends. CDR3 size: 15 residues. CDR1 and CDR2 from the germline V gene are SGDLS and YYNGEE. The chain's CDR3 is CASSVQRAPYNEQFF. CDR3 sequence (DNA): TGTGCCAGCAGCGTCCAGAGAGCACCCTACAATGAGCAGTTCTTC.

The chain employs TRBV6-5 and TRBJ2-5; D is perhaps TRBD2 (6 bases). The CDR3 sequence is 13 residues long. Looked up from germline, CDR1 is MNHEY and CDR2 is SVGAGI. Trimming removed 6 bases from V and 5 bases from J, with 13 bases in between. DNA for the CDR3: TGTGCCAGCAGCCCTTGGGGGAGGGAGACCCAGTACTTC. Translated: CASSPWGRETQYF.

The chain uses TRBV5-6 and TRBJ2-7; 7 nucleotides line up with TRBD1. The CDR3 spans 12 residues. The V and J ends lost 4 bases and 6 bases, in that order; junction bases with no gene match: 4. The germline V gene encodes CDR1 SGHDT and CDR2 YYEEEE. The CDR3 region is CASSTRDSEQYF. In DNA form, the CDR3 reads TGTGCCAGCAGCACCAGGGACAGCGAGCAGTACTTC.

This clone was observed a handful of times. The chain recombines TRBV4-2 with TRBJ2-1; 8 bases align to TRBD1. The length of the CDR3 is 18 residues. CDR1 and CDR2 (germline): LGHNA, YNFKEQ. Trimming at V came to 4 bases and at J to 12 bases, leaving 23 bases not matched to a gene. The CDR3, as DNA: TGTGCCAGCAGCCCTGGGGGAACCGGGACAGGTTCCCTCTGGGGGCAGTTCTTC. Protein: CASSPGGTGTGSLWGQFF.

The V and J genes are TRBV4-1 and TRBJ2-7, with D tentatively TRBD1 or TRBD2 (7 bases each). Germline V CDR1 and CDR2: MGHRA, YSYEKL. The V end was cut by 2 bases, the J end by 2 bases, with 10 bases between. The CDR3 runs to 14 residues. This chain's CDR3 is CASSQSGTAYEQYF. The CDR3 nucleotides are TGCGCCAGCAGCCAAAGCGGGACAGCCTACGAGCAGTACTTC.

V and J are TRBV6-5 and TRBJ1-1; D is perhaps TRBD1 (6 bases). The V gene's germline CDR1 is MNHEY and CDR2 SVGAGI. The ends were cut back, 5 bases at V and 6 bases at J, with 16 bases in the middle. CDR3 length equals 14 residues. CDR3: CASSPGRGGAEAFF. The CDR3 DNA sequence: TGTGCCAGCAGTCCTGGTAGGGGGGGAGCTGAAGCTTTCTTT.

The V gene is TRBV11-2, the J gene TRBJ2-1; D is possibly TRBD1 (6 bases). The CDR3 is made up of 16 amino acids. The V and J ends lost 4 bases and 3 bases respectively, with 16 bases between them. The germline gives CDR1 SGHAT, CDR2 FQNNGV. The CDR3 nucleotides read TGTGCCAGCAGCTCCCAGTTTGGGGGCGTCTACAATGAGCAGTTCTTC. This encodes CASSSQFGGVYNEQFF.

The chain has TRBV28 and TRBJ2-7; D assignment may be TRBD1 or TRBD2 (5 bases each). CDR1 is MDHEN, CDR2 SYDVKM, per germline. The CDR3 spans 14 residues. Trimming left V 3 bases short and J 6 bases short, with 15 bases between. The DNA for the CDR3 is TGTGCCAGCAGTTTCACCGGGACGTCCAGCGAGCAGTACTTC. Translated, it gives CASSFTGTSSEQYF.

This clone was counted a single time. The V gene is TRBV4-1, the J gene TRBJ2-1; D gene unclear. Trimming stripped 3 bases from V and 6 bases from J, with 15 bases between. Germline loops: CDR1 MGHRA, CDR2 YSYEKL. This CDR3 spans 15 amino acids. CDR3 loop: CASSQNPGSINEQFF. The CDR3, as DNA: TGCGCCAGCAGCCAGAACCCAGGTAGCATCAATGAGCAGTTCTTC.

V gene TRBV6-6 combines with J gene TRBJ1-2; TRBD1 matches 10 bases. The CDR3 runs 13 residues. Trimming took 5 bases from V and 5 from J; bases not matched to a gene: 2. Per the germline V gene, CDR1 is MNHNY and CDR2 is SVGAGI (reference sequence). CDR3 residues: CASSRQGAYGYTF. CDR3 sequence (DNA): TGTGCCAGCAGTCGACAGGGGGCTTATGGCTACACCTTC.

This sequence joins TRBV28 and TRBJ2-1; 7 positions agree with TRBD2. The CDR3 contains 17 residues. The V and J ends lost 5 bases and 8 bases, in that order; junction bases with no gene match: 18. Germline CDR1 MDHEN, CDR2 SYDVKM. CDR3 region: CASSPIMKGLGPDEQFF. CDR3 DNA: TGTGCCAGCAGTCCCATTATGAAAGGACTAGGTCCGGATGAGCAGTTCTTC.

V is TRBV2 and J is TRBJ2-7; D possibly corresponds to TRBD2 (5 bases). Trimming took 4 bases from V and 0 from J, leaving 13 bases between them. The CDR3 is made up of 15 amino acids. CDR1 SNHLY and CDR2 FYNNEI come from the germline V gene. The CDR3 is CASSVVPSSSYEQYF. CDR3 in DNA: TGTGCCAGCAGTGTTGTGCCTAGCAGCTCCTACGAGCAGTACTTC. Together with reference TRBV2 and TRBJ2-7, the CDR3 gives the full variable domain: EPEVTQTPSHQVTQMGQEVILRCVPISNHLYFYWYRQILGQKVEFLVSFYNNEISEKSEIFDDQFSVERPDGSNFTLKIRSTKLEDSAMYFCASSVVPSSSYEQYFGPGTRLTVT.

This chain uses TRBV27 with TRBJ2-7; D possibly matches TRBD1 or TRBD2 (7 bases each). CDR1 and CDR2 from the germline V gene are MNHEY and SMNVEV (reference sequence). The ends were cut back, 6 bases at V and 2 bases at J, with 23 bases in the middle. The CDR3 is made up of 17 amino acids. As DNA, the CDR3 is TGTGCCAGCAGGCCACTCACCGTACAGGGGAGGGCCTACGAGCAGTACTTC. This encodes CASRPLTVQGRAYEQYF.

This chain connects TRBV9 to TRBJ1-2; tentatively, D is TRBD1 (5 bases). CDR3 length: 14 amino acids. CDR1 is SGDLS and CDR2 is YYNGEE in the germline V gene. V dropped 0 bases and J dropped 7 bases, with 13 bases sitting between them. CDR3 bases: TGTGCCAGCAGCGTAGGTTCCGGGGGACTTGGCTACACCTTC. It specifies CASSVGSGGLGYTF.

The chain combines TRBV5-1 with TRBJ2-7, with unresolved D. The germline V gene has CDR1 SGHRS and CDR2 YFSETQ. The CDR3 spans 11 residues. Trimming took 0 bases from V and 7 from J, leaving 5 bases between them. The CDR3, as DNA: TGCGCCAGCAGCTTGGCCCGTGAGCAGTACTTC. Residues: CASSLAREQYF. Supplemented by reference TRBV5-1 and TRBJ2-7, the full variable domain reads KAGVTQTPRYLIKTRGQQVTLSCSPISGHRSVSWYQQTPGQGLQFLFEYFSETQRNKGNFPGRFSGRQFSNSRSEMNVSTLELGDSALYLCASSLAREQYFGPGTRLTVT.

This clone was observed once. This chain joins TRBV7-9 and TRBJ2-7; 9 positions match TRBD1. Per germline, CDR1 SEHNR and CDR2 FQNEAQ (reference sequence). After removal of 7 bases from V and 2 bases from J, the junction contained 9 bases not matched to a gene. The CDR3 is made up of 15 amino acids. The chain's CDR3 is CASTTGGQGTYEQYF. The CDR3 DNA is TGTGCCAGCACCACAGGGGGCCAAGGGACCTACGAGCAGTACTTC.

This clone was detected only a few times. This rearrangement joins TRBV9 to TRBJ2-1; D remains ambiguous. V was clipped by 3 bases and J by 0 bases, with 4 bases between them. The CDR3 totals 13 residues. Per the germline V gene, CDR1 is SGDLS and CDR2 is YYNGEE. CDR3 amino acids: CASSGASYNEQFF. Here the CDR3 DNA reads TGTGCCAGCAGCGGGGCCTCCTACAATGAGCAGTTCTTC.

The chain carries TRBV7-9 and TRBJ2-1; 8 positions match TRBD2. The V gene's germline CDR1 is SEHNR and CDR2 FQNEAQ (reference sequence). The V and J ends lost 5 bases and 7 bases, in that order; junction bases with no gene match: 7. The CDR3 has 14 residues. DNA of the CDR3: TGTGCCAGCAGCCCCCCGGGGGGGGCAAATGAGCAGTTCTTC. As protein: CASSPPGGANEQFF.

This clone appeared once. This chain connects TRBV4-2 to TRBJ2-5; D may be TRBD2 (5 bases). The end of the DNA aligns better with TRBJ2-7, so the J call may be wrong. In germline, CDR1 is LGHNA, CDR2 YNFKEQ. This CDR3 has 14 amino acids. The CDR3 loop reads CASSQTPGTYEQYF. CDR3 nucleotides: TGTGCCAGCAGCCAAACCCCCGGGACCTACGAGCAGTACTTC.

CDR3 nucleotide sequence: TGTGCCAGCAGCCCGCGTCTCAGGGTGCCCGGGGAGCTGTTTTTT. This gives the protein CASSPRLRVPGELFF. This chain uses TRBV14 with TRBJ2-2, with D possibly matching TRBD1 (5 bases). The V end was cut by 4 bases, the J end by 6 bases, with 15 bases between. Per germline, CDR1 SGHDN and CDR2 FVKESK. This CDR3 contains 15 residues.

The CDR3 nucleotides read TGTGCCAGCAGTGAAACTAGGGTTGACGAGCAGTACTTC. This sequence encodes CASSETRVDEQYF. The V gene is TRBV6-1, the J gene TRBJ2-7, with D maybe TRBD2 (5 bases). The ends were cut back, 2 bases at V and 5 bases at J, with 10 bases in the middle. The CDR3 length is 13 residues. The germline V gene has CDR1 MNHNS and CDR2 SASEGT.